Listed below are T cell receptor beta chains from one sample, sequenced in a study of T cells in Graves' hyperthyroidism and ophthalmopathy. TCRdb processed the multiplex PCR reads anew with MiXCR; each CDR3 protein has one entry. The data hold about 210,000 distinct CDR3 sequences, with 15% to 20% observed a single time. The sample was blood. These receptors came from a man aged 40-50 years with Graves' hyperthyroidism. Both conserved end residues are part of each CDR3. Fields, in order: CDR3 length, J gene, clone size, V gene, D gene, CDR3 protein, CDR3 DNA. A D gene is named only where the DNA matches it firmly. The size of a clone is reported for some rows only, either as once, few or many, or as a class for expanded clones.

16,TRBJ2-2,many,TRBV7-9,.,CASSLRGSANTGELFF,TGTGCCAGCAGCTTGAGGGGTTCAGCGAACACCGGGGAGCTGTTTTTT
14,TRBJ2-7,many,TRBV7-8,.,CASSLSPTSYEQYF,TGTGCCAGCAGCTTATCACCGACCTCCTACGAGCAGTACTTC
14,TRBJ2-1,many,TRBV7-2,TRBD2,CASGGGGAWDEQFF,TGTGCCAGCGGGGGCGGGGGGGCCTGGGATGAGCAGTTCTTC
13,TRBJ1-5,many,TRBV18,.,CASSPDSNQPQHF,TGTGCCAGCTCACCGGACAGCAATCAGCCCCAGCATTTT
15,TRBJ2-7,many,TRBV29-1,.,CSVPFDSSGSYEQYF,TGCAGCGTTCCCTTTGACAGCAGCGGGTCCTACGAGCAGTACTTC
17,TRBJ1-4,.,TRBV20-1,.,CSAGDIRGRTTNEKLFF,TGCAGTGCTGGAGATATCCGTGGCAGAACAACTAATGAAAAACTGTTTTTT
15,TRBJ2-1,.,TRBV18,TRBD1,CASSPSGTVHNEQFF,TGTGCCAGCTCACCATCCGGGACAGTCCACAATGAGCAGTTCTTC
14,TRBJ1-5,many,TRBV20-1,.,CSAGPHRDNQPQHF,TGCAGTGCGGGACCCCACCGGGATAATCAGCCCCAGCATTTT
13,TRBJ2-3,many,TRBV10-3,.,CAMGQGVAHTQYF,TGTGCCATGGGTCAGGGTGTCGCCCATACGCAGTATTTT
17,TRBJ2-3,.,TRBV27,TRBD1,CASKPFRTGGVTDTQYF,TGTGCCAGCAAACCGTTTAGGACAGGGGGCGTAACAGATACGCAGTATTTT
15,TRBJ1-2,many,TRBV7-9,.,CASSTSSGLSYGYTF,TGTGCCAGCAGCACCAGTTCCGGGCTGAGCTATGGCTACACCTTC
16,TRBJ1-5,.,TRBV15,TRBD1,CATDLYRGNSNQPQHF,TGTGCCACCGACCTTTACAGGGGGAATAGCAATCAGCCCCAGCATTTT
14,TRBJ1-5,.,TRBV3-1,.,CASSQGQGGEPQHF,TGTGCCAGCAGCCAAGGGCAGGGTGGGGAGCCCCAGCATTTT
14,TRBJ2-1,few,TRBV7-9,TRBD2,CASSYLESGAEQFF,TGTGCCAGCAGCTATTTGGAAAGCGGGGCGGAGCAGTTCTTC
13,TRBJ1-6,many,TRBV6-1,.,CASSEEKASPLHF,TGTGCCAGCAGTGAAGAGAAGGCTTCACCCCTCCACTTT
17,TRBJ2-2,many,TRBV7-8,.,CASSLTLPDGNTGELFF,TGTGCCAGCAGCCTAACCCTCCCGGACGGGAACACCGGGGAGCTGTTTTTT
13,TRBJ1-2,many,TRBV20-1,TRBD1,CSGAGTVNFGYTF,TGCAGTGGGGCCGGGACAGTCAATTTTGGCTACACCTTC
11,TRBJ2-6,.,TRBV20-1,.,CSFSGANVLTF,TGCAGTTTTTCTGGGGCCAACGTCCTGACTTTC
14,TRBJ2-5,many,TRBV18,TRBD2,CASSPGLAGETQYF,TGTGCCAGCTCACCGGGACTAGCAGGAGAGACCCAGTACTTC